A selection of T cell receptor beta chains follows, all from one sample in a study of CD8 T cell repertoires and HIV-1 epitope variants. Their specific antigens are unknown. The repertoire was sequenced with immunoSEQ multiplex PCR; TCRdb's copy has only in-frame clones and lacks some. The sample has roughly 4,500 clones; approximately 70% are singletons. Input material: cultured CD8+ T cells derived from PBMCs. These receptors were obtained from a male donor with HIV. Both conserved end residues are part of each CDR3. D genes are given only for firm matches. Clone size is given for some rows only: seen once, a few or many times, or a class if the clone is expanded.

NA,TRBJ2-7,TRBD1,TRBV7-6,CASSLEGALEQYF,TGTGCCAGCAGCTTAGAGGGGGCTTTGGAGCAGTACTTC
NA,TRBJ1-4,TRBD1,TRBV28,CASRNSGGLSEKLFF,TGTGCCAGCAGAAATTCAGGGGGCTTAAGTGAAAAACTGTTTTTT
NA,TRBJ1-1,NA,TRBV28,CASSLLPSNTEAFF,TGTGCCAGCAGTTTATTACCGTCGAACACTGAAGCTTTCTTT
few,TRBJ2-1,NA,TRBV7-9,CASSLSSGVYNEQFF,TGTGCCAGCAGCTTATCGTCGGGAGTTTACAATGAGCAGTTCTTC
NA,TRBJ1-4,NA,TRBV5-3,CARSLFPPDSLNEKLFF,TGTGCCAGAAGCTTGTTTCCCCCGGACAGCCTTAATGAAAAACTGTTTTTT
NA,TRBJ2-3,NA,TRBV6-6,CASNPIRGASTDTQYF,TGTGCCAGCAACCCAATCCGGGGGGCTAGCACAGATACGCAGTATTTT
NA,TRBJ1-1,NA,TRBV5-1,CASSLVGGTTEAFF,TGCGCCAGCAGCTTGGTGGGGGGCACGACTGAAGCTTTCTTT
NA,TRBJ2-4,NA,TRBV6-5,CASSSERKNIQYF,TGTGCCAGCAGTTCAGAGCGAAAAAACATTCAGTACTTC
few,TRBJ2-1,TRBD2,TRBV7-9,CASSGDAGGYSYNEQFF,TGTGCCAGCAGCGGAGATGCGGGAGGTTACTCCTACAATGAGCAGTTCTTC
NA,TRBJ2-3,NA,TRBV7-9,CASSPLSLGTNTDTQYF,TGTGCCAGCAGCCCACTATCTTTGGGGACAAACACAGATACGCAGTATTTT
once,TRBJ1-4,NA,TRBV4-2,CASSQGSQEELFF,TGTGCCAGCAGCCAAGGATCACAGGAGGAACTGTTTTTT
NA,TRBJ1-1,NA,TRBV28,CASSRDGNTEAFF,TGTGCCAGCAGCAGGGACGGGAACACTGAAGCTTTCTTT
few,TRBJ2-7,NA,TRBV10-2,CASRGGWGKGTYEQYF,TGCGCCAGCAGGGGGGGATGGGGCAAGGGTACCTACGAGCAGTACTTC
NA,TRBJ1-1,TRBD1,TRBV29-1,CSVPFLPGQGLKGTEAFF,TGCAGCGTTCCCTTCCTACCGGGACAGGGCCTTAAAGGGACTGAAGCTTTCTTT
NA,TRBJ2-1,TRBD2,TRBV19,CASTHLTSGSRNEQFF,TGTGCCAGTACCCATCTCACTAGCGGGAGTCGGAATGAGCAGTTCTTC
NA,TRBJ2-7,TRBD1,TRBV11-2,CASSLSNRGSYEQYF,TGTGCCAGCAGCTTATCGAACAGGGGCTCCTACGAGCAGTACTTC
NA,TRBJ2-1,NA,TRBV4-1,CASSQGPGAREQFF,TGCGCCAGCAGCCAAGGTCCGGGGGCTCGGGAGCAGTTCTTC
NA,TRBJ2-1,NA,TRBV27,CASSLGWTPKNEQFF,TGTGCCAGCAGTTTAGGTTGGACTCCAAAAAATGAGCAGTTCTTC
NA,TRBJ1-2,TRBD1,TRBV27,CASRLGQDGRYTF,TGTGCCAGCAGATTGGGACAGGATGGGCGCTACACCTTC
NA,TRBJ2-7,TRBD1,TRBV4-3,CASSPGQVPYEQYF,TGCGCCAGCAGCCCGGGACAGGTCCCCTACGAGCAGTACTTC
NA,TRBJ2-7,NA,TRBV27,CASSFTYEQYF,TGTGCCAGCAGTTTCACCTACGAGCAGTACTTC
once,TRBJ2-2,TRBD1,TRBV9,CASSVAGGYAGELFF,TGTGCCAGCAGCGTGGCAGGGGGCTATGCCGGGGAGCTGTTTTTT
few,TRBJ2-7,NA,TRBV27,CASSPTPVTYEQYF,TGTGCCAGCAGTCCCACCCCGGTGACCTACGAGCAGTACTTC
few,TRBJ2-7,NA,TRBV28,CASSSLSRSYEQYF,TGTGCCAGCAGCTCCCTCAGCCGTTCCTACGAGCAGTACTTC
few,TRBJ1-2,TRBD1,TRBV7-9,CASSATGGDGYTF,TGTGCCAGCAGCGCGACAGGGGGAGATGGCTACACCTTC
NA,TRBJ1-1,NA,TRBV5-1,CASSLYGGTEAFF,TGCGCCAGCAGCTTATATGGGGGCACTGAAGCTTTCTTT
NA,TRBJ2-3,TRBD2,TRBV2,CASSEAGLAGTDTQYF,TGTGCCAGCAGTGAAGCGGGCCTAGCGGGCACAGATACGCAGTATTTT
medium-sized,TRBJ2-7,TRBD1,TRBV5-6,CASSWQSTRGLYEQYF,TGTGCCAGCAGCTGGCAGTCGACCAGGGGGCTATACGAGCAGTACTTC
NA,TRBJ2-7,NA,TRBV6-1,CASSNRDKQYF,TGTGCCAGCTCGAACCGGGACAAGCAGTACTTC
NA,TRBJ2-2,NA,TRBV4-3,CASSQDGNTGELFF,TGCGCCAGCAGCCAAGATGGGAACACCGGGGAGCTGTTTTTT
NA,TRBJ2-7,NA,TRBV19,CASSSGLPGYEQYF,TGTGCCAGTAGTTCGGGGCTACCAGGGTACGAGCAGTACTTC
NA,TRBJ2-1,TRBD2,TRBV6-1,CASSELGTSGRGEQFF,TGTGCCAGCAGTGAACTTGGGACTAGCGGGAGAGGTGAGCAGTTCTTC
once,TRBJ2-7,TRBD2,TRBV11-1,CASSLARLAGGDEQYF,TGTGCCAGCAGCTTAGCCAGACTAGCGGGAGGAGATGAGCAGTACTTC
NA,TRBJ1-1,NA,TRBV7-8,CASSATGNEAFF,TGTGCCAGCAGCGCCACCGGGAATGAAGCTTTCTTT
few,TRBJ1-1,TRBD1,TRBV27,CASSLGTGEAFF,TGTGCCAGCAGTTTAGGGACAGGGGAAGCTTTCTTT
once,TRBJ2-3,NA,TRBV5-5,CASSWGRRASTDTQYF,TGTGCCAGCAGCTGGGGAAGGCGGGCTAGCACAGATACGCAGTATTTT
few,TRBJ1-6,NA,TRBV2,CASSEYDSINSPLHF,TGTGCCAGCAGTGAATATGACAGTATCAATTCACCCCTCCACTTT
few,TRBJ1-1,TRBD1,TRBV7-9,CASSRPDRVKTEAFF,TGTGCCAGCAGTCGTCCCGACAGGGTAAAAACTGAAGCTTTCTTT
NA,TRBJ2-1,NA,TRBV7-3,CASSLTGAFNNEQFF,TGTGCCAGCAGCTTAACAGGGGCGTTCAACAATGAGCAGTTCTTC
few,TRBJ1-1,NA,TRBV29-1,CSVEVSLAGAEAFF,TGCAGCGTTGAGGTTTCTCTGGCTGGAGCTGAAGCTTTCTTT
NA,TRBJ2-7,NA,TRBV19,CASSTPLGNAYEQYF,TGTGCCAGTAGTACCCCCCTCGGGAATGCCTACGAGCAGTACTTC
NA,TRBJ2-7,TRBD2,TRBV19,CASSITGGSGEQYF,TGTGCCAGTAGTATTACCGGGGGGTCTGGAGAGCAGTACTTC
NA,TRBJ2-7,TRBD1,TRBV27,CASSLTGGYEQYF,TGTGCCAGCAGTTTGACAGGGGGCTACGAGCAGTACTTC
NA,TRBJ2-7,NA,TRBV6-5,CASSYATGTPGVHF,TGTGCCAGCAGTTACGCGACCGGGACACCGGGCGTGCACTTC
NA,TRBJ1-4,NA,TRBV29-1,CSVEGDSNEKLFF,TGCAGCGTTGAGGGAGACTCTAATGAAAAACTGTTTTTT